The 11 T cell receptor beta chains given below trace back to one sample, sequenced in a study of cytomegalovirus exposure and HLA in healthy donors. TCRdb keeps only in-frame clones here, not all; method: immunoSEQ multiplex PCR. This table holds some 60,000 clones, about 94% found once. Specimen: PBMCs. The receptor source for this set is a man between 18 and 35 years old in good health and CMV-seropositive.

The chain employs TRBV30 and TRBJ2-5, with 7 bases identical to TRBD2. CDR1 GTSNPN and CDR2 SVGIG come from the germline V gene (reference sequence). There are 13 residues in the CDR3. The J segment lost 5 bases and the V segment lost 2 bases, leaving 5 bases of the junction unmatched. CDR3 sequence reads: CAWSREGWETQYF. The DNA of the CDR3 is TGTGCCTGGAGTAGGGAGGGATGGGAGACCCAGTACTTC.

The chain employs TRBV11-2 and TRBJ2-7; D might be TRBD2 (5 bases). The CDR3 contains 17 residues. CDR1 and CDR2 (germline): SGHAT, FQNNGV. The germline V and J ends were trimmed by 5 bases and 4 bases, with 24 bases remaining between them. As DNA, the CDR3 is TGTGCCAGCAGCACTCTCCGAAATGCCGGGGTCAGGTACGAGCAGTACTTC. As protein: CASSTLRNAGVRYEQYF.

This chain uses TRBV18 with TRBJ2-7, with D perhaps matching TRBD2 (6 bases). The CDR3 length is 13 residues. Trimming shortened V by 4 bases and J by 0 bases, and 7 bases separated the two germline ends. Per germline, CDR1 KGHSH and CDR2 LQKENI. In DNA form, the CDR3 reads TGTGCCAGCTCACAGGACTACTCCTACGAGCAGTACTTC. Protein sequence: CASSQDYSYEQYF.

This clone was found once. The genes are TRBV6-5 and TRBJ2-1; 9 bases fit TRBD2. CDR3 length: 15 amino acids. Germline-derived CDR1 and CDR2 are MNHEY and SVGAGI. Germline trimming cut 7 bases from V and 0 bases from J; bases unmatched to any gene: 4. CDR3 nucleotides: TGTGCCAGCAACGAGCGGGAGGCCTCCTACAATGAGCAGTTCTTC. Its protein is CASNEREASYNEQFF.

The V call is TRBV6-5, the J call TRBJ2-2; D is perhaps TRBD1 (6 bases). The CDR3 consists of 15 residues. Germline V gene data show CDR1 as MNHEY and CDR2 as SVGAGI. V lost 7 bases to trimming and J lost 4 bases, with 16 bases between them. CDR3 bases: TGTGCCAGCAACCTACAGGGAATCGGCACCGGGGAGCTGTTTTTT. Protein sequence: CASNLQGIGTGELFF.

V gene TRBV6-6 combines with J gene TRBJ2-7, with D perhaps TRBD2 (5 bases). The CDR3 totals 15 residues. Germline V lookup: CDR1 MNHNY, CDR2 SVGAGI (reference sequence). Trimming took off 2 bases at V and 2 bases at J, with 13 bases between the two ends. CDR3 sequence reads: CASSYRGEPAYEQYF. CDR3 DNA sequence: TGTGCCAGCAGTTACCGTGGGGAGCCGGCCTACGAGCAGTACTTC.

CDR3: CASSETPGVAREDYGYTF. The DNA of the CDR3 is TGTGCCAGCAGTGAAACCCCCGGGGTAGCAAGGGAAGACTATGGCTACACCTTC. The rearrangement links TRBV2 to TRBJ1-2; D uncertain. This CDR3 has 18 residues. Deletions cut 2 bases from V and 3 bases from J, with 22 bases between. In germline, CDR1 is SNHLY, CDR2 FYNNEI.

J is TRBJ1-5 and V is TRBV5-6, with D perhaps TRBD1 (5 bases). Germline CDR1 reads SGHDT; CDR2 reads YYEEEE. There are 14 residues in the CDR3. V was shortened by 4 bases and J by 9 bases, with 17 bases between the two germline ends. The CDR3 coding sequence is TGTGCCAGCAGCCCATCAGGAGGGGCCGGGCCCCAGCATTTT. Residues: CASSPSGGAGPQHF.

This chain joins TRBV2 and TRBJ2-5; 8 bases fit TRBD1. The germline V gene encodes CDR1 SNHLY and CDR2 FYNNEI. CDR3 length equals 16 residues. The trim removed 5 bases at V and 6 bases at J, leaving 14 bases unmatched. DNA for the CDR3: TGTGCCAGCAGTACCCGGCGGACAGGGAGTATGAAGACCCAGTACTTC. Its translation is CASSTRRTGSMKTQYF.

CDR3 protein: CARPGQYTEAFF. In nucleotides, the CDR3 is TGTGCCAGACCGGGACAGTACACTGAAGCTTTCTTT. The genes are TRBV7-9 and TRBJ1-1; 7 bases agree with TRBD1. In germline, CDR1 is SEHNR, CDR2 FQNEAQ (reference sequence). V shed 9 bases, J shed 3 bases, and the junction held 4 bases outside the gene matches. This CDR3 is built from 12 residues.

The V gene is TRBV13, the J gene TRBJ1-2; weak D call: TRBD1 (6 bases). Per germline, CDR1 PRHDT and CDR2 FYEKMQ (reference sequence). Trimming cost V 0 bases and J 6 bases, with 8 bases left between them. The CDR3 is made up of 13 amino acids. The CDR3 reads CASSLGRGDGYTF. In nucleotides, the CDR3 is TGTGCCAGCAGCTTAGGCAGGGGCGATGGCTACACCTTC.